These 31 T cell receptor beta chains were all obtained from the same sample, sequenced in a study of PD-1 blockade in mismatch repair-deficient tumors. The table came from immunoSEQ multiplex PCR; TCRdb's copy has only in-frame clones and leaves some out. Among tens of thousands of clones listed, 81% were seen once. The sequencing used peripheral blood, collected 12 weeks after starting pembrolizumab. These receptors originate from an adult with mismatch repair-deficient cancer.

The rearrangement joins TRBV12-5 to TRBJ2-2, with 9 bases matching TRBD1. J gave up 3 bases and V 1 base, and 6 bases lay outside the gene matches. The germline gives CDR1 LGHNT, CDR2 FRNRAP. The CDR3 is 17 amino acids. CDR3 DNA sequence: TGTGCTAGTGGTTTGGAAAGAGGGACAGGGTACACCGGGGAGCTGTTTTTT. This gives the protein CASGLERGTGYTGELFF. Based on the CDR3 plus reference TRBV12-5 and TRBJ2-2, the full variable domain is DARVTQTPRHKVTEMGQEVTMRCQPILGHNTVFWYRQTMMQGLELLAYFRNRAPLDDSGMPKDRFSAEMPDATLATLKIQPSEPRDSAVYFCASGLERGTGYTGELFFGEGSRLTVL.

The chain carries TRBV11-2 and TRBJ2-3; 11 nucleotides line up with TRBD2. This CDR3 is 15 amino acids long. The germline V gene has CDR1 SGHAT and CDR2 FQNNGV. J lost 2 bases, V lost 5 bases, and 3 bases had no gene match. DNA for the CDR3: TGTGCCAGCAGCCTGACTAGCGGGATCACAGATACGCAGTATTTT. As protein: CASSLTSGITDTQYF.

The genes are TRBV30 and TRBJ2-1; D possibly corresponds to TRBD2 (6 bases). Germline-derived CDR1 and CDR2 are GTSNPN and SVGIG (reference sequence). Trimming left V 3 bases short and J 12 bases short, with 15 bases between. The CDR3 contains 12 residues. CDR3 sequence (DNA): TGTGCCTGGAGGAGGGACTCCGGCACGCAGTTCTTC. Translated, it gives CAWRRDSGTQFF. Complete variable domain (other parts from reference TRBV30 and TRBJ2-1): SQTIHQWPATLVQPVGSPLSLECTVEGTSNPNLYWYRQAAGRGLQLLFYSVGIGQISSEVPQNLSASRPQDRQFILSSKKLLLSDSGFYLCAWRRDSGTQFFGPGTRLTVL.

The V and J genes are TRBV6-1 and TRBJ1-1; D gene ambiguous. Germline V lookup: CDR1 MNHNS, CDR2 SASEGT. V was shortened by 6 bases and J by 3 bases, with 14 bases between the two germline ends. The CDR3 extends over 14 amino acids. The CDR3 DNA sequence: TGTGCCAGCAGGCCCCAATTGTCTTACACTGAAGCTTTCTTT. Its protein product is CASRPQLSYTEAFF.

V and J are TRBV5-1 and TRBJ1-1; TRBD1 matches at 8 bases. CDR3 length: 15 amino acids. CDR1 and CDR2 (germline): SGHRS, YFSETQ. Losses at the gene ends were 3 bases for V and 8 bases for J; bases not matched to a gene: 12. For the CDR3, the DNA is TGCGCCAGCAGCTATCAGGGGGCGGCGTCTTCAGAAGCTTTCTTT. Translating it yields CASSYQGAASSEAFF.

V and J are TRBV18 and TRBJ2-1; 10 bases are shared with TRBD1. The CDR3 consists of 16 residues. The ends lost 3 bases at V and 7 bases at J; junction bases unmatched: 9. Germline lookup yields CDR1 KGHSH and CDR2 LQKENI. Written as DNA, the CDR3 is TGTGCCAGCTCACCTAACCCTCGGACAGGGGGAAATGAGCAGTTCTTC. It is translated as CASSPNPRTGGNEQFF. The variable domain in full, with the rest retrieved from reference TRBV18 and TRBJ2-1, is NAGVMQNPRHLVRRRGQEARLRCSPMKGHSHVYWYRQLPEEGLKFMVYLQKENIIDESGMPKERFSAEFPKEGPSILRIQQVVRGDSAAYFCASSPNPRTGGNEQFFGPGTRLTVL.

The chain has TRBV11-3 and TRBJ2-1; D could derive from TRBD1 or TRBD2 (5 bases each). The CDR3 loop spans 15 amino acids. V was cut by 3 bases and J by 0 bases, with 9 bases left in between. CDR1 and CDR2 from the germline V gene are SGHNT and YENEEA. In nucleotides, the CDR3 is TGTGCCAGCAGCTTTTGGGGGAGCTCCTACAATGAGCAGTTCTTC. Protein sequence: CASSFWGSSYNEQFF. Full variable domain (outside the CDR3, taken from reference TRBV11-3 and TRBJ2-1): EAGVVQSPRYKIIEKKQPVAFWCNPISGHNTLYWYLQNLGQGPELLIRYENEEAVDDSQLPKDRFSAERLKGVDSTLKIQPAELGDSAVYLCASSFWGSSYNEQFFGPGTRLTVL.

The chain has TRBV6-5 and TRBJ2-3; D is possibly TRBD1 (6 bases). This CDR3 is 14 amino acids long. Germline V gives CDR1 MNHEY, CDR2 SVGAGI. V was pared by 2 bases and J by 4 bases, with 10 bases between. CDR3 protein: CASSYTGSADTQYF. In DNA, the CDR3 is TGTGCCAGCAGTTACACAGGGAGCGCAGATACGCAGTATTTT.

The chain links TRBV11-3 to TRBJ1-1, with TRBD1 matching over 7 bases. Germline lookup yields CDR1 SGHNT and CDR2 YENEEA. The CDR3 is 14 residues long. V was pared by 9 bases and J by 5 bases, with 12 bases of the junction left unmatched. The CDR3 DNA follows: TGTGCCAGTCAAGGGAGGGGGCGACGGACTGAAGCTTTCTTT. It is translated as CASQGRGRRTEAFF.

This clone is a singleton in its sample. This rearrangement joins TRBV7-9 to TRBJ2-7; possible D gene TRBD2, 5 bases. Trimming left V 5 bases short and J 2 bases short, with 10 bases between. Germline CDR1 is SEHNR and CDR2 is FQNEAQ (reference sequence). The CDR3 runs 13 residues. The CDR3 here is CASSPSGTYEQYF. CDR3 in DNA: TGTGCCAGCAGCCCCAGCGGAACCTACGAGCAGTACTTC.

The chain recombines TRBV29-1 with TRBJ1-1; 8 bases agree with TRBD1. The CDR3 spans 13 residues. The germline gives CDR1 SQVTM, CDR2 ANQGSEA. Trimming cost V 7 bases and J 2 bases; bases outside gene matches: 6. The CDR3 DNA sequence: TGCAGCGCCTGGACAGGGCCCAACACTGAAGCTTTCTTT. As protein: CSAWTGPNTEAFF.

Only a few counts were recorded for this clone. V usage is TRBV28 and J usage is TRBJ2-7; unclear D gene. V was pared by 2 bases and J by 11 bases, with 19 bases between. The germline gives CDR1 MDHEN, CDR2 SYDVKM. This CDR3 is 14 amino acids long. This chain's CDR3 is CASSLPLPPRVEYF. The CDR3 nucleotides are TGTGCCAGCAGTTTACCCCTCCCACCCCGGGTGGAGTACTTC.

This chain links TRBV5-1 with TRBJ2-1; 12 nucleotides match TRBD2. The V gene's germline CDR1 is SGHRS and CDR2 YFSETQ. Losses at the gene ends were 0 bases for V and 9 bases for J; bases not matched to a gene: 13. The length of the CDR3 is 18 residues. CDR3 in amino acids: CASSLASSGRVKNTEQFF. The CDR3 DNA reads as TGCGCCAGCAGCTTGGCATCTAGCGGGAGGGTCAAAAACACTGAGCAGTTCTTC.

The genes are TRBV11-2 and TRBJ1-2; D is perhaps TRBD1 (5 bases). The V end lost 5 bases, the J end lost 5 bases, and 9 bases lay between the germline ends. The V gene's germline CDR1 is SGHAT and CDR2 FQNNGV. The CDR3 consists of 12 residues. The CDR3 DNA reads TGTGCCAGCAGCCCGGACATATATGGCTACACCTTC. The encoded protein is CASSPDIYGYTF.

V gene TRBV19 combines with J gene TRBJ1-5; D not resolved. V lost 2 bases to trimming and J lost 3 bases, with 5 bases between them. Per germline, CDR1 LNHDA and CDR2 SQIVND (reference sequence). This CDR3 region has 13 residues. CDR3 in amino acids: CASSIINNQPQHF. The CDR3 DNA reads TGTGCCAGTAGTATAATCAACAATCAGCCCCAGCATTTT.

Comments on this clone: At the DNA level, this CDR3 is encoded by other sequences in the same sample as well. The gene calls are TRBV5-4 and TRBJ2-5; tentative D call: TRBD1 (5 bases). V lost 4 bases to trimming and J lost 1 base, with 8 bases between them. CDR3 length: 13 amino acids. In germline, CDR1 is SGHNT, CDR2 YYREEE (reference sequence). The CDR3 region is CASSGDSQETQYF. CDR3 DNA: TGTGCCAGCAGCGGTGACAGCCAAGAGACCCAGTACTTC. The full variable domain, in which reference TRBV5-4 and TRBJ2-5 provide the parts outside the CDR3, is ETGVTQSPTHLIKTRGQQVTLRCSSQSGHNTVSWYQQALGQGPQFIFQYYREEENGRGNFPPRFSGLQFPNYSSELNVNALELDDSALYLCASSGDSQETQYFGPGTRLLVL.

V usage is TRBV19 and J usage is TRBJ2-5; 8 bases are a match to TRBD2. This CDR3 region has 15 residues. Germline trimming cut 5 bases from V and 5 bases from J; bases unmatched to any gene: 10. Germline V gene lookup returns CDR1 LNHDA and CDR2 SQIVND (reference sequence). The CDR3 reads CASSPGGAGIETQYF. CDR3 DNA: TGTGCCAGTAGTCCGGGAGGGGCAGGTATTGAGACCCAGTACTTC.

The chain joins TRBV19 to TRBJ1-5; 7 nucleotides match TRBD1. The CDR3 covers 16 residues. V dropped 5 bases and J dropped 5; count of bases not matched to a gene: 12. Germline lookup yields CDR1 LNHDA and CDR2 SQIVND (reference sequence). CDR3 DNA sequence: TGTGCCAGTAGTGCCTACCTGACAGGGAGAGATCAGCCCCAGCATTTT. It yields the protein CASSAYLTGRDQPQHF.

The chain recombines TRBV27 with TRBJ2-7; 7 bases line up with TRBD1. The CDR3 contains 13 residues. The ends lost 5 bases at V and 6 bases at J; junction bases unmatched: 7. In germline, CDR1 is MNHEY, CDR2 SMNVEV (reference sequence). Written as DNA, the CDR3 is TGTGCCAGCAGTCCCGGGACAGCCGCCGAGCAGTACTTC. Translation gives CASSPGTAAEQYF.

A single count supports this clone. A junction boundary mismatches the germline segment, possibly from a read error. The chain links TRBV2 to TRBJ1-1, with D unclear. Germline values: CDR1 SNHLY, CDR2 FYNNEI. This CDR3 has 11 amino acids. This CDR3 reads CASSPVWELGF. DNA of the CDR3: TGTGCCAGCAGTCCCGTCTGGGAGTTAGGCTTT.

The chain employs TRBV7-9 and TRBJ2-2; D unclear. V gave up 7 bases and J gave up 7 bases, with 10 bases separating them. Germline CDR1 and CDR2: SEHNR and FQNEAQ (reference sequence). The CDR3 extends over 12 amino acids. This CDR3 is CASIRIDGELFF. The CDR3 nucleotides read TGTGCCAGCATCCGTATTGACGGGGAGCTGTTTTTT.

This chain uses TRBV7-3 with TRBJ2-3, with 9 bases aligning to TRBD1. This CDR3 contains 13 residues. Germline CDR1 is SGHTA and CDR2 is FQGTGA. After removal of 5 bases from V and 8 bases from J, the junction contained 5 bases not matched to a gene. The DNA for the CDR3 is TGTGCCAGCAGCCCCACAGGGGGCGGTACGCAGTATTTT. This codes for CASSPTGGGTQYF.

The chain joins TRBV23-1 to TRBJ2-5; D is unresolved. TRBV23-1 is treated as an ORF (open reading frame) with a function not yet certain. Deletions cut 1 base from V and 0 bases from J, with 9 bases between. The CDR3 is made up of 15 amino acids. In nucleotides, the CDR3 is TGCGCCAGCAGTCAATTACGGTGCCACCAAGAGACCCAGTACTTC. Residues: CASSQLRCHQETQYF.

The genes are TRBV7-6 and TRBJ2-2, with D perhaps given as TRBD1 or TRBD2 (5 bases each). Trimming took off 6 bases at V and 7 bases at J, with 21 bases between the two ends. CDR1 is SGHVS and CDR2 is FNYEAQ in the germline V gene. The CDR3 extends over 16 amino acids. The CDR3 protein is CASSTPRPGPDGELFF. In DNA, the CDR3 is TGTGCCAGCAGTACCCCTCGACCGGGGCCCGACGGGGAGCTGTTTTTT.

The chain couples TRBV19 to TRBJ2-4; D remains unclear. The CDR3 extends over 20 amino acids. V shed 3 bases and J shed 3 bases, with 27 bases lying between them. Germline CDR1 reads LNHDA; CDR2 reads SQIVND (reference sequence). CDR3 sequence (DNA): TGTGCCAGTAGTATTTGGGCAATCATTGGGCGGCTAAGAGGCAAAAACATTCAGTACTTC. It is translated as CASSIWAIIGRLRGKNIQYF. Full variable domain (rest looked up from reference TRBV19 and TRBJ2-4): DGGITQSPKYLFRKEGQNVTLSCEQNLNHDAMYWYRQDPGQGLRLIYYSQIVNDFQKGDIAEGYSVSREKKESFPLTVTSAQKNPTAFYLCASSIWAIIGRLRGKNIQYFGAGTRLSVL.

The chain has TRBV5-1 and TRBJ2-2, with D tentatively TRBD2 (6 bases). Germline CDR1 and CDR2: SGHRS and YFSETQ. V was clipped by 4 bases and J by 5 bases, with 12 bases between them. The CDR3 sequence is 14 residues long. In DNA, the CDR3 is TGCGCCAGCAGCCCGCGCGGGGTTACCGGGGAGCTGTTTTTT. Translating gives CASSPRGVTGELFF.

This clone was picked up a small number of times. The rearrangement uses TRBV10-3 and TRBJ1-5, with 10 positions matching TRBD1. CDR3 size: 13 residues. J was trimmed by 7 bases and V by 6 bases; bases with no gene match: 3. The germline CDR1 and CDR2 sequences are ENHRY and SYGVKD. CDR3 residues: CAISGTGVQPQHF. The DNA of the CDR3 is TGTGCCATCAGCGGGACAGGGGTCCAGCCCCAGCATTTT.

V is TRBV10-3 and J is TRBJ1-2; 7 bases are shared with TRBD1. The V gene end was trimmed by 11 bases and the J gene end by 4 bases; junction bases not matched to a gene: 7. The CDR3 extends over 12 amino acids. Germline CDR1 reads ENHRY; CDR2 reads SYGVKD. The DNA of the CDR3 is TGTGCCCTACGGGGACAGACCTATGGCTACACCTTC. Its protein is CALRGQTYGYTF.

Concerning this clone: Germline is not matched at one junction end, which may reflect a read error. This chain links TRBV6-1 with TRBJ1-3; D not resolved. The length of the CDR3 is 12 residues. The germline CDR1 and CDR2 sequences are MNHNS and SASEGT. The CDR3 region has the DNA TGTACCAGCAGCTCCGAACTAAACACCATATATTTT. The encoded protein is CTSSSELNTIYF.

This chain connects TRBV5-4 to TRBJ1-2, with 9 positions matching TRBD1. Germline-derived CDR1 and CDR2 are SGHNT and YYREEE (reference sequence). Trimming removed 3 bases from V and 4 bases from J; junction bases left unmatched: 7. This CDR3 contains 15 residues. In DNA, the CDR3 is TGTGCCAGCAGCTGGGGGACAGGGAGACTCTATGGCTACACCTTC. Translating gives CASSWGTGRLYGYTF.

V gene TRBV6-1 combines with J gene TRBJ1-5; D remains unclear. Trimming cost V 1 base and J 0 bases, with 7 bases left between them. The CDR3 spans 15 residues. Germline CDR1 MNHNS, CDR2 SASEGT. CDR3 coding DNA: TGTGCCAGCAGTGAAGACGGGTATAGCAATCAGCCCCAGCATTTT. Amino acid sequence: CASSEDGYSNQPQHF.